This TCR beta chain was recorded in a study of blood T cell repertoires in COVID-19. Overall study context: The United States, Italy and Spain were the sources of the acute and convalescent COVID-19 samples. T cells, B-cell-depleted T cells, or PBMCs provided the cDNA or gDNA that served as material.

The V end was cut by 5 bases, the J end by 4 bases, with 8 bases between. The CDR3 consists of 12 residues. Germline-derived CDR1 and CDR2 are MNHEY and SVGEGT. Original processing notes: Amplification of reference gene primers provided the estimated nucleated cell counts. Clones were sequenced by immunoSEQ multiplex PCR, and TCRdb holds only the in-frame ones, with some missing. The V and J calls and clone size were taken over from that table, and D and trimming were inferred from the DNA. The sample records 250,000 or so clones, approximately 91% being singletons. What was sequenced was peripheral blood. The sequence derives from a woman aged 25 to 39 with acute or convalescent COVID-19. The chain links TRBV6-2 or TRBV6-3 to TRBJ1-2; D is uncertain. The DNA for the CDR3 is TGTGCCAGCAGTCCCTCCGGCTATGGCTACACCTTC. Translation gives CASSPSGYGYTF.